Presented here are 10 T cell receptor beta chains from one specimen sequenced in a study of tumor T cells in aggressive B-cell lymphoma. Method: immunoSEQ multiplex PCR; TCRdb's copy keeps in-frame clones and lacks some. The sample shows approximately 11,000 clones, around 89% of them seen only once. The sequenced sample was tumor tissue. The receptors shown here come from an adult with diffuse large B cell lymphoma.

The genes are TRBV2 and TRBJ1-1; D gene uncertain. The CDR3 extends over 13 amino acids. The germline CDR1 and CDR2 sequences are SNHLY and FYNNEI. V lost 3 bases and J 1 base, leaving 6 bases between the germline ends. The chain's CDR3 is CASSDAENTEAFF. CDR3 coding DNA: TGTGCCAGCAGTGATGCGGAGAACACTGAAGCTTTCTTT.

This sequence joins TRBV10-3 and TRBJ2-1; no reliable D call. CDR3 length equals 12 residues. The V end lost 2 bases, the J end lost 7 bases, and 6 bases lay between the germline ends. The germline V gene has CDR1 ENHRY and CDR2 SYGVKD. The CDR3 is CAISENLNEQFF. The CDR3 DNA reads as TGTGCCATCAGTGAGAACTTAAATGAGCAGTTCTTC.

This clone was seen a handful of times. The chain carries TRBV4-2 and TRBJ1-1; TRBD1 might be the D (6 bases). Germline CDR1 reads LGHNA; CDR2 reads YNFKEQ. Trimming pared 0 bases from V and 7 bases from J, leaving 12 bases between. The CDR3 totals 14 residues. As DNA, the CDR3 is TGTGCCAGCAGCCAAGATATCAGGGGCTTTGAAGCTTTCTTT. This codes for CASSQDIRGFEAFF.

The chain links TRBV5-1 to TRBJ1-5, with D tentatively TRBD1 (5 bases). In germline, CDR1 is SGHRS, CDR2 YFSETQ. The germline V and J ends were trimmed by 2 bases and 8 bases, with 11 bases remaining between them. CDR3 length: 13 residues. CDR3 sequence: CASSLESGKPQHF. The DNA for the CDR3 is TGCGCCAGCAGCTTAGAATCAGGGAAGCCCCAGCATTTT.

The chain carries TRBV7-9 and TRBJ2-1; D is unclear. Between the trimmed V and J ends, which lost 5 bases and 8 bases, there was a span of 22 bases. Germline values: CDR1 SEHNR, CDR2 FQNEAQ (reference sequence). The CDR3 is made up of 16 amino acids. The CDR3 spells CASSPRAAVSRDEQFF. CDR3 nucleotides: TGTGCCAGCAGCCCGCGTGCGGCGGTGAGTCGCGATGAGCAGTTCTTC.

The rearrangement joins TRBV6-5 to TRBJ1-5; 8 positions agree with TRBD1. The trim removed 0 bases at V and 5 bases at J, leaving 3 bases unmatched. CDR1 and CDR2 from the germline V gene are MNHEY and SVGAGI. This CDR3 is 15 amino acids long. The CDR3 DNA reads as TGTGCCAGCAGTTACTCACAGGGGGAGCATCAGCCCCAGCATTTT. This gives the protein CASSYSQGEHQPQHF.

The chain joins TRBV5-1 to TRBJ1-4; weak D call: TRBD1 (6 bases). This CDR3 has 14 amino acids. Trimming took 6 bases from V and 0 from J, leaving 9 bases between them. CDR1 and CDR2 from the germline V gene are SGHRS and YFSETQ. CDR3 loop: CASTPGATNEKLFF. In DNA, the CDR3 is TGCGCCAGCACCCCAGGGGCAACTAATGAAAAACTGTTTTTT.

V gene TRBV27 combines with J gene TRBJ2-1; TRBD2 matches 10 bases. The CDR3 covers 18 residues. After removal of 8 bases from V and 8 bases from J, the junction contained 21 bases not matched to a gene. Germline V gene sequence: CDR1 MNHEY, CDR2 SMNVEV (reference sequence). The CDR3 DNA sequence: TGTGCCAGCGCCCAACAGACAGCGGGAGGGAAACCCCGACATGAGCAGTTCTTC. Amino acids: CASAQQTAGGKPRHEQFF.

The chain has TRBV14 and TRBJ1-1, with D perhaps TRBD1 (6 bases). CDR1 SGHDN and CDR2 FVKESK come from the germline V gene. The CDR3 is 14 residues long. The ends were cut back, 2 bases at V and 6 bases at J, with 13 bases in the middle. The CDR3 nucleotides are TGTGCCAGCAGCCAATGGCAGGGGCTCGCTGAAGCTTTCTTT. Its translation is CASSQWQGLAEAFF.

The CDR3: CASAQIPAQGARRGANVLTF. The CDR3 nucleotides read TGTGCCAGCGCGCAGATCCCCGCACAGGGGGCAAGGAGAGGGGCCAACGTCCTGACTTTC. This chain links TRBV5-5 with TRBJ2-6, with 9 bases that match TRBD1. V gave up 7 bases and J gave up 4 bases; unmatched junction bases: 21. Germline V lookup: CDR1 SGHKS, CDR2 YYEKEE (reference sequence). The CDR3 extends over 20 amino acids.